A single sample gave rise to the 3 T cell receptor beta chains below, sequenced in a study of control samples from healthy donors and cancer patients. TCRdb's table, derived via immunoSEQ multiplex PCR, lists solely in-frame clones and lacks some. The sample lists about 160,000 clones; about 94% were seen once. The specimen sequenced was PBMCs. The source is a man aged 60-69 years with colorectal cancer.

The chain carries TRBV25-1 and TRBJ2-2; 10 bases fit TRBD1. Germline V gene data show CDR1 as MGHDK and CDR2 as SYGVNS. The CDR3 is made up of 17 amino acids. Germline trimming cut 1 base from V and 4 bases from J; bases unmatched to any gene: 6. The CDR3 spells CASSESPGQGLTGELFF. In DNA form, the CDR3 reads TGTGCCAGCAGTGAATCTCCGGGACAGGGGCTCACCGGGGAGCTGTTTTTT.

The J gene is TRBJ2-5, the V gene TRBV30; TRBD2 aligns across 7 bases. V lost 1 base and J lost 11; bases outside the gene matches: 7. The CDR3 is 12 residues long. Germline CDR1 GTSNPN, CDR2 SVGIG (reference sequence). CDR3 protein: CAWSAIAGLQYF. In DNA, the CDR3 is TGTGCCTGGAGTGCAATAGCGGGCCTTCAGTACTTC.

The rearrangement joins TRBV6-2 or TRBV6-3 to TRBJ1-1; D remains unclear. CDR3 size: 11 residues. With 5 bases removed from V and 7 bases from J, the gap between germline ends came to 8 bases. Germline values: CDR1 MNHEY, CDR2 SVGEGT. The chain's CDR3 is CASSHGSEAFF. The CDR3 DNA follows: TGTGCCAGCAGTCACGGGAGTGAAGCTTTCTTT.